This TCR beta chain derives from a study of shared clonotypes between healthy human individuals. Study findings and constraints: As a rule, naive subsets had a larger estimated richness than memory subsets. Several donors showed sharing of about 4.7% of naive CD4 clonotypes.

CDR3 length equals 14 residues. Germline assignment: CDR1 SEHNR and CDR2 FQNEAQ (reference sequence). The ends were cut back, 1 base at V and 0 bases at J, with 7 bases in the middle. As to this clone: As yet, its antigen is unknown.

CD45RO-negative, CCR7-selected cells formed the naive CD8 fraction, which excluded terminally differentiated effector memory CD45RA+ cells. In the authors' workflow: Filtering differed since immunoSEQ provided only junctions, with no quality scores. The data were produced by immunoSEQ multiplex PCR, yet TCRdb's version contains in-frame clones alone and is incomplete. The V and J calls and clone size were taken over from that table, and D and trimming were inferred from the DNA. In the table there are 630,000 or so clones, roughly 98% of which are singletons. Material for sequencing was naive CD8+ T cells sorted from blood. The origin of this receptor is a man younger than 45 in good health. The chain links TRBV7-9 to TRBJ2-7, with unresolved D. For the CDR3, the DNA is TGTGCCAGCAGCTTAGTTCCAGACTCCTACGAGCAGTACTTC. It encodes CASSLVPDSYEQYF.